This T cell receptor (beta chain) was profiled in a study of cytomegalovirus exposure and HLA in healthy donors. About the research overall: Earlier sequencing of approximately 180 million T cells yielded 90 million to 140 million unique TCR beta sequences.

With 60 Vbeta and 13 Jbeta primers, the PCR was carried out. Clones were read by immunoSEQ multiplex PCR, and TCRdb kept only the in-frame ones, dropping some. The sample comprises tens of thousands of clones, around four fifths of which are singletons, and approximately 3% rests with the top ten. V lost 7 bases, J lost 0 bases, and 10 bases lay in between. This CDR3 comprises 14 residues. Germline V gene sequence: CDR1 MNHNS, CDR2 SASEGT. Broader study findings: For most TCR beta V segments, an earlier analysis put the productive rate at about 87% or about 30% of the time. It was reported that TCR beta sequences correctly inferred the HLA-A and HLA-B alleles for most subjects.

As to this clone: Its antigen remains unknown.

The chain is built from TRBV6-1 and TRBJ2-4; D gene ambiguous. The source of this sequence is a woman in her thirties or forties in good health and CMV-seronegative. Sequencing was performed on PBMCs. This chain's CDR3 is CASTPVVAKNIQYF. Here the CDR3 DNA reads TGTGCCAGCACACCGGTAGTAGCCAAAAACATTCAGTACTTC.